Presented here are 18 T cell receptor beta chains from one specimen sequenced in a study of T cell responses to AZD1222 COVID-19 vaccine. Sequencing used immunoSEQ multiplex PCR; TCRdb keeps in-frame clones, though not all of them. This sample has roughly 150,000 clones, with about nine tenths found just once. Source: peripheral blood, taken 28 days after the second AZD1222 dose. These receptors were taken from an adult who received the AZD1222 COVID-19 vaccine.

The V and J genes are TRBV2 and TRBJ1-4; 8 bases agree with TRBD1. Germline assignment: CDR1 SNHLY and CDR2 FYNNEI. The CDR3 is made up of 14 amino acids. V gave up 6 bases and J gave up 6 bases; unmatched junction bases: 6. Here the CDR3 DNA reads TGTGCCAGCAGCTCCCAGGGGGCGGATGAAAAACTGTTTTTT. This encodes CASSSQGADEKLFF.

The CDR3 spells CSVVTSGSATDTQYF. The CDR3 DNA sequence: TGCAGCGTTGTGACTAGCGGGAGTGCAACAGATACGCAGTATTTT. The chain carries TRBV29-1 and TRBJ2-3, with TRBD2 identical over 12 bases. The germline gives CDR1 SQVTM, CDR2 ANQGSEA. V was pared by 4 bases and J by 3 bases, with 5 bases of the junction left unmatched. This CDR3 is built from 15 residues.

The genes are TRBV10-3 and TRBJ2-5, with 9 bases lining up with TRBD1. Germline V gene data show CDR1 as ENHRY and CDR2 as SYGVKD. After removal of 6 bases from V and 4 bases from J, the junction contained 6 bases not matched to a gene. The CDR3 runs 14 residues. The chain's CDR3 is CAIRTGGIGETQYF. CDR3 DNA: TGTGCCATCAGGACAGGGGGTATAGGAGAGACCCAGTACTTC.

This clone came up once. The chain is built from TRBV7-3 and TRBJ2-3; 8 nucleotides match TRBD2. CDR3 length: 14 residues. With 4 bases clipped from V and 2 bases from J, the junction kept 2 bases outside the gene matches. The germline V gene has CDR1 SGHTA and CDR2 FQGTGA. CDR3 residues: CASSSGLATDTQYF. CDR3 DNA sequence: TGTGCCAGCAGCTCCGGACTAGCCACAGATACGCAGTATTTT.

V and J are TRBV6-4 and TRBJ2-7, with 9 bases aligning to TRBD1. This CDR3 has 17 residues. The J segment lost 3 bases and the V segment lost 11 bases, leaving 20 bases of the junction unmatched. In germline, CDR1 is MRHNA, CDR2 SNTAGT. The CDR3 nucleotides read TGTGCCCGCGCCCGGGACAGGGAGGACCGGGGGCGCTACGAGCAGTACTTC. Amino acid sequence: CARARDREDRGRYEQYF.

This clone was detected a few times. This sequence joins TRBV4-1 and TRBJ1-2; D gene ambiguous. The CDR3 is 17 residues long. Germline V lookup: CDR1 MGHRA, CDR2 YSYEKL. V gave up 0 bases and J gave up 2 bases, with 16 bases separating them. In nucleotides, the CDR3 is TGCGCCAGCAGCCAAGATCTGACGCGGGGAGTAAACTATGGCTACACCTTC. This sequence encodes CASSQDLTRGVNYGYTF.

A note on this clone: Different DNA sequences within this sample yield the same CDR3. CDR3: CASSLSGGGTEAFF. The CDR3 nucleotides are TGTGCCAGCAGCTTAAGTGGGGGTGGCACTGAAGCTTTCTTT. The V call is TRBV7-3, the J call TRBJ1-1; D may be TRBD1 (5 bases). From germline, CDR1 is SGHTA and CDR2 FQGTGA. V was clipped by 1 base and J by 4 bases, with 10 bases between them. The CDR3 covers 14 residues.

The chain is built from TRBV19 and TRBJ2-3; D unclear. The CDR3 length is 15 residues. Germline V gene data show CDR1 as LNHDA and CDR2 as SQIVND (reference sequence). Trimming took off 3 bases at V and 0 bases at J, with 10 bases between the two ends. The CDR3 here is CASSILGVSTDTQYF. In nucleotides, the CDR3 is TGTGCCAGTAGTATTTTGGGTGTGAGCACAGATACGCAGTATTTT.

The chain is built from TRBV6-2 or TRBV6-3 and TRBJ2-7, with D maybe TRBD1 (6 bases). V dropped 6 bases and J dropped 2 bases, with 23 bases sitting between them. The germline gives CDR1 MNHEY, CDR2 SVGEGT. The CDR3 contains 17 residues. The CDR3 sequence is CASSYTITDSGAYEQYF. CDR3 nucleotide sequence: TGTGCCAGCAGCTATACGATAACGGACAGTGGGGCCTACGAGCAGTACTTC.

V gene TRBV5-1 combines with J gene TRBJ2-3; the D gene is possibly TRBD2 (6 bases). The V gene's germline CDR1 is SGHRS and CDR2 YFSETQ. Trimming removed 2 bases at V and 3 bases at J, with 13 bases between. This CDR3 region has 15 residues. CDR3 protein: CASSLREWGTDTQYF. The CDR3 bases are TGCGCCAGCAGCTTACGGGAGTGGGGGACAGATACGCAGTATTTT.

The chain uses TRBV27 and TRBJ1-5; D is undetermined. Germline V gene sequence: CDR1 MNHEY, CDR2 SMNVEV (reference sequence). The V gene lost 2 bases and the J gene lost 0 bases, with 8 bases spanning the gap. The length of the CDR3 is 15 residues. DNA of the CDR3: TGTGCCAGCAGTTTACGCGGGATTAGCAATCAGCCCCAGCATTTT. Translating it yields CASSLRGISNQPQHF.

J is TRBJ1-1 and V is TRBV2; TRBD1 aligns across 9 bases. The length of the CDR3 is 14 residues. Trimming at V came to 7 bases and at J to 5 bases, leaving 8 bases not matched to a gene. The germline V gene has CDR1 SNHLY and CDR2 FYNNEI. CDR3 loop: CASTIGQGRTEAFF. CDR3 coding DNA: TGTGCCAGCACCATTGGACAGGGGCGGACTGAAGCTTTCTTT.

The chain uses TRBV19 and TRBJ1-5, with 10 bases identical to TRBD1. The CDR3 has 17 amino acids. Germline V gene sequence: CDR1 LNHDA, CDR2 SQIVND (reference sequence). Trimming at V came to 5 bases and at J to 2 bases, leaving 9 bases not matched to a gene. Here the CDR3 DNA reads TGTGCCAGTAGTCTATTCGGGACAGGGGAGGGCAATCAGCCCCAGCATTTT. Translating it yields CASSLFGTGEGNQPQHF.

This clone has only a few counts. V is TRBV7-3 and J is TRBJ2-2; D may be TRBD2 (5 bases). The CDR3 contains 15 residues. The V end was cut by 5 bases, the J end by 1 base, with 11 bases between. Per the germline V gene, CDR1 is SGHTA and CDR2 is FQGTGA. The CDR3 coding sequence is TGTGCCAGCAGCAGGAATAGCGTGAACACCGGGGAGCTGTTTTTT. Translation gives CASSRNSVNTGELFF.

The DNA for the CDR3 is TGTGCCAGCAGCTCGGCCCCCGACAAGTCTAACTATGGCTACACCTTC. It is translated as CASSSAPDKSNYGYTF. The chain recombines TRBV9 with TRBJ1-2; the D is unclear. This CDR3 comprises 16 residues. The V end lost 4 bases, the J end lost 0 bases, and 16 bases lay between the germline ends. From germline, CDR1 is SGDLS and CDR2 YYNGEE.

The chain carries TRBV7-8 and TRBJ2-7; the D gene could be TRBD1 or TRBD2 (5 bases each). The germline gives CDR1 SGHVS, CDR2 FQNEAQ. CDR3 size: 15 residues. V lost 5 bases and J lost 2, with 16 bases in between. CDR3 in amino acids: CASSQSIGAPYEQYF. The CDR3 region has the DNA TGTGCCAGCAGCCAGAGCATCGGGGCCCCCTACGAGCAGTACTTC.

This chain uses TRBV5-1 with TRBJ1-3; D is possibly TRBD1 (5 bases). Trimming cost V 4 bases and J 8 bases, with 16 bases left between them. This CDR3 has 14 amino acids. Germline values: CDR1 SGHRS, CDR2 YFSETQ. The DNA of the CDR3 is TGCGCCAGCAGCCTGTTGGGTTCGGGGGACACCATATATTTT. Translated: CASSLLGSGDTIYF.

The chain uses TRBV27 and TRBJ1-2; no definite D call. The germline gives CDR1 MNHEY, CDR2 SMNVEV (reference sequence). The CDR3 totals 15 residues. V lost 0 bases to trimming and J lost 1 base, with 9 bases between them. CDR3 region: CASSLSVGSNYGYTF. CDR3 coding DNA: TGTGCCAGCAGTTTATCGGTCGGCAGTAACTATGGCTACACCTTC.